This entry concerns a single TCR beta chain. The antigen this receptor binds is unknown. No qualities accompany the bases; no much larger clone lies one base away. From cysteine to phenylalanine, the CDR3 is 18 amino acids long. The CDR3 DNA has 54 bases and is translated from base 1. V trim: 3 bases; J trim: 4 bases; unmatched bases: 10. From a lookup of the germline V gene (reference sequence), CDR1 and CDR2 are SGHNT and YYREEE. This entry is derived from a study of cytomegalovirus exposure and HLA in healthy donors (dated by TCRdb to 2016 to 2017). Background on the whole study: According to an earlier analysis of 550 to 750 of the donors, 150 million to 200 million T cells yielded over 100 million unique TCR beta sequences and approximately 300 Gb of sequence data. All discovery cohort repertoires had been generated using a single sequencing platform. Donor age, sex, ethnicity and CMV serostatus were compiled alongside the repertoire data. A later analysis re-examined previously published TCR beta repertoires from 500 to 700 donors and added high-resolution HLA genotyping to investigate patterns of TCR occurrence. In addition to the first cohort of 500 to 850 subjects, a separate validation cohort of 120 different subjects was used. Of the approximately 400 genotyped donors, less than 85% were placed in the genetic ancestry cluster associated with self-reported Caucasian donors. The study was designed to test whether signatures of past pathogen exposure could be identified by cataloging public T cell receptors. Four to six DR-DQ haplotypes were handled as single units for association and clustering, since linkage in the cohort was strong. Using immunosequencing, the study profiled T cell repertoires from 666 subjects and related those repertoires to cytomegalovirus serostatus. A later genetic analysis took genome-wide SNP genotypes for about three fifths of the 666 donors and used that subset as a discovery cohort. In the later analysis, no new phenotypic data were used to find candidate immune exposures; instead, reliance was placed on TCR beta sequences and their occurrence across donors. Typing coverage varied by locus: about 629-640 donors for A, B, C, DRB1 and DQB1; approximately 560 for DQA1; some 610 for DPA1; some 470 for DPB1. Among some 400 genotyped donors of the cohort, an average of around 220,000 unique TCR beta nucleotide sequences was sequenced per donor, of which 15% to 20% were non-productive. HLA typing covered class I and class II loci at four-digit resolution. An earlier analysis of 587 of the donors applied high-throughput TCR beta sequencing to assess whether each TCR beta V gene segment acted as functional or pseudogenic. An early release that covered about 600 HLA-typed donors contained approximately 300 gigabases of sequencing data and about 84 million unique TCR sequences. High-throughput TCR immunosequencing, statistical association of individual TCRs with disease status, and machine learning were combined to predict cytomegalovirus infection status. What the authors observed across the whole study: Roughly uniform sequencing depth across donors was assumed in presence/absence analyses, although this assumption may not hold. Across donors, most TCR sequences were observed very rarely, whereas some public TCRs were present in many individuals. In a later analysis, HLA-associated TCR beta chains showed more clonal expansion and lower generation probabilities than non-associated chains that were equally common. In a later analysis, several top co-occurrence clusters were reported to appear linked to parvovirus B19, influenza, CMV and Epstein-Barr virus. The cohort was sequenced for TCR beta chains only, and without alpha or paired-chain data the features that could be detected were limited. HLA typing was unavailable for some donors at each locus, so association tests used only the typed subset. In a later genetic analysis, a missense DCLRE1C variant was associated with V-gene and J-gene trimming of TCR beta chains, and the association was replicated in an independent cohort. A later analysis associated around 16,000 TCR beta sequences with specific HLA alleles at a false discovery rate of 0.05. A further reported finding was that TCR beta sequences accurately predicted the HLA-A and HLA-B alleles for most subjects in the first cohort. In vitro tests confirmed that a few of the cytomegalovirus-associated TCR beta chains recognize cytomegalovirus antigens. A cluster of highly shared sequence variants was judged likely to represent a technical artifact of the sequencing pipeline. A total of 150 to 200 TCR beta chains were listed by the study as associated with cytomegalovirus. Correlated functional status among segregating V segments might be attributable to linkage disequilibrium, but an unknown experimental factor could not be ruled out. When HLA alleles, especially DR and DQ, strongly co-occurred, TCR associations were difficult to assign to individual alleles. The only immune exposure information available for the cohort was CMV serostatus. In a later genetic analysis, fewer N-insertions in productive TCRs were reported among donors in an Asian-associated ancestry cluster than the roughly 640-donor mean. The authors suggested that the approach could potentially be extended to other disease states and immunological phenotypes. The classifier was reported to diagnose cytomegalovirus status with high specificity and sensitivity in both the original and validation cohorts. Because the 87-base-pair reads could not distinguish some IMGT-functional V segments, including TRBV6-2 and TRBV6-3, those segments were excluded. Because counts were too low, 15 to 20 rarely observed V segments, including chromosome 9 orphons, were left out of the earlier analysis of 500 to 750 of the donors. In a later analysis, the rate of TCR association differed among HLA loci, with DRB1 alleles having the most associated TCRs and HLA-C alleles having the fewest. In an earlier analysis of about 550 of the donors, most TCR beta V segments were observed in productive rearrangements about 87% or about 30% of the time, broadly matching IMGT annotations. In a later analysis, most CMV-associated TCR beta chains were found to appear HLA-restricted, with HLA associations seemingly driven largely by CMV exposure.

The cohort was made up of 666 healthy bone marrow donors. All cohort members were sampled while nominally healthy, although unrecorded immune exposures were likely present. The donor was CMV seropositive and belonged to the group of about 290 seropositive cohort members. A peripheral blood sample was provided by each donor, and peripheral blood mononuclear cells were used for TCR beta sequencing. Genomic DNA extraction from the blood cell samples was performed with the Qiagen DNeasy Blood Extraction Kit. To prepare the library, the immunoSEQ multiplex PCR assay was applied. The multiplex PCR relied on a mix of 60 forward primers for TCR Vbeta segments and 13 reverse primers for TCR Jbeta segments. The CDR3 region of rearranged TCR beta genes was amplified from genomic DNA with a multiplex PCR assay. Amplified TCR beta libraries were sequenced as 87-base-pair reads on the Illumina HiSeq System. The original pipeline was this. In a later analysis, roughly 80 million unique TCR beta chains were counted across the 666 repertoires, and roughly 10 million of these chains were shared by at least two donors. Raw reads were error-corrected and collapsed into unique sequences by a nearest-neighbor algorithm in which closely related sequences were merged to remove PCR and sequencing errors. V, D and J gene segments were assigned by aligning CDR3 sequences to IMGT reference sequences. For a sequence to be retained, a match of at least six nucleotides was required to both a V gene segment and a J gene segment. A rearrangement counted as productive if the CDR3 had no stop codons and remained in frame with V and J, and every other rearrangement counted as non-productive. CDR3 was defined according to IMGT convention as the region running from the second conserved V-encoded cysteine to the conserved J-encoded phenylalanine. Sequences without an unambiguous match to a single V gene segment were excluded from the earlier analysis of several hundred of the donors. In an earlier analysis of a few hundred of the donors, V segments were called functional above 56.7% productive rearrangements and were called segregating when the between-donor standard deviation exceeded 5%. A statistical classification framework was built for diagnosing cytomegalovirus status from the catalog of TCR beta chain sequences. In a later analysis, TCR nucleotide sequences were compared against IMGT/GENE-DB human TR gene sequences so that V and J genes could be assigned. Using the TCRdist pipeline, a later analysis assigned CDR3 sequences along with most-parsimonious VDJ recombination scenarios. A later analysis defined each TCR beta chain by its CDR3 amino acid sequence plus V-gene family, and excluded reads lacking a unique V-gene family. In a later analysis, around 600 highly shared, low-generation-probability nucleotide sequences were removed to address suspected cross-contamination and a sequencing artifact. A later analysis calculated a clonal expansion index for each public chain from normalized within-repertoire ranks of inferred template counts. Generation probabilities in a later analysis came from a VDJ recombination model fitted to out-of-frame rearrangements, and those results were checked against IGoR. In a later analysis, TCR-TCR, TCR-HLA and TCR-CMV co-occurrence was scored with hypergeometric tests, and a repertoire-size bias correction was applied to TCR pairs. A later analysis estimated false discovery rates by permuting HLA or CMV assignments 20 times. In a later analysis, co-occurring TCRs were grouped with DBSCAN, and TCRdist sequence similarity was added when clustering was performed within HLA-allele-positive subsets. For co-occurrence clustering, repertoires with fewer than 30,000 or more than 120,000 public chains were excluded, along with 5 or 6 repertoires with anomalous nucleotide sharing. TCRdb limited this immuneACCESS table to in-frame rearrangements with V and J called. A share of clones is missing; checked studies link under half to unresolved V genes, and the rest is unexplained. V and J calls and clone size follow that table, whereas D and trimming were derived from the DNA. The sample includes roughly 190,000 clones, with roughly four fifths observed a single time. The ten biggest clones cover just over 2% of the sample.

The chain links TRBV5-4 with TRBJ2-3, and 14 junctional nucleotides match TRBD2. What was sequenced was PBMCs. The TCR comes from a woman in her twenties or thirties in good health and CMV-seropositive. DNA sequence: TGTGCCAGCAGCTCTAAGACTAGCGGGGGGGCCGGGTCAGATACGCAGTATTTT. Its product reads: CASSSKTSGGAGSDTQYF. The full variable domain, completed from the reference TRBV5-4 and TRBJ2-3 proteins outside the CDR3, reads ETGVTQSPTHLIKTRGQQVTLRCSSQSGHNTVSWYQQALGQGPQFIFQYYREEENGRGNFPPRFSGLQFPNYSSELNVNALELDDSALYLCASSSKTSGGAGSDTQYFGPGTRLTVL.